Listed below are T cell receptor beta chains from one sample, sequenced in a study of human T cells and chemical hapten exposure. TCRdb used MiXCR to reprocess the RACE reads, holding one entry per CDR3 protein. Counted here are around 300,000 distinct CDR3 sequences, roughly 6.9% occurring once; the ten biggest clones make up around 8.4%. The specimen comprised whole blood, sampled in connection with sensitization to the hapten diphenylcyclopropenone (DPC). The origin of the receptors is a young woman with alopecia areata. Some clones in this sample may be carry-over from other donors' samples. Both conserved end residues are part of each CDR3. The D gene is left open where the match is weak. Size tells how often a clone was seen (once, few, many) or the class of an expanded clone, and some rows leave it out.

d_call j_call clone_size v_call cdr3_nt cdr3_aa
TRBD1 TRBJ1-5 - TRBV5-1 TGCGCCAGCAGCTTGGAGACAGGGGTTGGCCAGCCCCAGCATTTT CASSLETGVGQPQHF
- TRBJ1-5 many TRBV6-5 TGTGCCAGCAGTTACTCGGGGCTGCATAGCAATCAGCCCCAGCATTTT CASSYSGLHSNQPQHF
TRBD2 TRBJ2-1 many TRBV19 TGTGCCAGCTCTATCGAGCGGGGGGGCTATGAGCAGTTCTTC CASSIERGGYEQFF
- TRBJ2-2 few TRBV6-5 TGTGCCAGCAGTTACCGCCCTTGGGGCGCGAACACCGGGGAGCTGTTTTTT CASSYRPWGANTGELFF
- TRBJ2-3 many TRBV9 TGTGCCAGCAGCATGGACTATACGCAGTATTTT CASSMDYTQYF
TRBD1 TRBJ2-2 few TRBV7-9 TGTGCCAGCCTGAGTGACAGGGAAAACACCGGGGAGCTGTTTTTT CASLSDRENTGELFF
TRBD2 TRBJ2-3 - TRBV9 TGTGCCAGCAGCGTATCCAGCGGGGAGGTCCCCTCCCGTAGCACAGATACGCAGTATTTT CASSVSSGEVPSRSTDTQYF
- TRBJ2-1 - TRBV9 TGTGCCAGCAGCGTAGGACTAAAGTACAATGAGCAGTTCTTC CASSVGLKYNEQFF
- TRBJ2-4 many TRBV12-3/TRBV12-4 TGTGCCAGCAGTTTAAATTCAATGAACATTCAGTACTTC CASSLNSMNIQYF
- TRBJ2-1 - TRBV21-1 TGTGCCAGCAGCCGCGGGGGCAGCTCCTACAATGAGCAGTTCTTC CASSRGGSSYNEQFF
- TRBJ2-3 many TRBV9 TGTGCCAGCAGCGTATCGGCGGGGAGTTACACAGATACGCAGTATTTT CASSVSAGSYTDTQYF
- TRBJ1-1 - TRBV11-2 TGTGCCAGCAGCTTGGGGGACTACACTGAAGCTTTCTTT CASSLGDYTEAFF
- TRBJ1-6 - TRBV6-6 TGTGCCAGCAGTTACGTTGGGCAGGTTAATTCACCCCTCCACTTT CASSYVGQVNSPLHF
- TRBJ2-3 - TRBV7-9 TGTGCCAGCAGCTTAGCGGGGACTTCCGGAGATACGCAGTATTTT CASSLAGTSGDTQYF
- TRBJ1-1 few TRBV27 TGTGCCAGCAGTTTTAACAGACCGAACACTGAAGCTTTCTTT CASSFNRPNTEAFF
- TRBJ2-4 few TRBV28 TGTGCCAGCAGTCCGCTTTACAGGGAATTGACCAAAAACATTCAGTACTTC CASSPLYRELTKNIQYF
- TRBJ2-7 many TRBV7-6 TGTGCCAGCAGCTCAGGTGGGGCAGGCCTCTACGAGCAGTACTTC CASSSGGAGLYEQYF
TRBD1 TRBJ1-1 few TRBV5-4 TGTGCCAGCAGCCCTACTCTACTACTCAGGGGGCGAGGCACTGAAGCTTTCTTT CASSPTLLLRGRGTEAFF
TRBD1 TRBJ1-6 many TRBV19 TGTGCCAGTAGCGACAGGGTACGCTCCTATAATTCACCCCTCCACTTT CASSDRVRSYNSPLHF
- TRBJ1-6 many TRBV7-2 TGTGCCAGCAGCCTCACGCAGGGAAGTGGTTCACCCCTCCACTTT CASSLTQGSGSPLHF
TRBD2 TRBJ2-7 many TRBV11-3 TGTGCCAGCAGACCCTCTAGCGGGAGCTACGAGCAGTACTTC CASRPSSGSYEQYF
- TRBJ1-6 many TRBV12-3/TRBV12-4 TGTGCCAGCACCCTGTGGGCAGGGATAGGTTCACCCCTCCACTTT CASTLWAGIGSPLHF
TRBD1 TRBJ1-6 once TRBV29-1 TGCAGCGCTAAGACAGGGGAAAATTCAACCCTCCACTTT CSAKTGENSTLHF
- TRBJ2-1 - TRBV12-3/TRBV12-4 TGTGCCAGCCGGCATCTAGAAACTCACAATGAGCAGTTCTTC CASRHLETHNEQFF
- TRBJ1-4 - TRBV6-5 TGTGACGGTGAGGCTAATGAAAAACTGTTTTTT CDGEANEKLFF
- TRBJ1-3 few TRBV7-9 TGTGCCAGCAGCTTATTGGGGGGAACTCTCTCTGGAAACACCATATATTTT CASSLLGGTLSGNTIYF
- TRBJ2-3 few TRBV7-2 TGTGCCAGCAGCTCTAGTGGGGGGAACATTGGATGGAGAACAGATACGCAGTATTTT CASSSSGGNIGWRTDTQYF
- TRBJ1-2 - TRBV4-1 TGCGCCAGCAGCCAAGGAACAGGGTCGGATAACTATGGCTACACCTTC CASSQGTGSDNYGYTF
- TRBJ1-2 few TRBV4-1 TGCGCCAGCAGCCAACAGGCCCTGTATGGCTACACCTTC CASSQQALYGYTF
- TRBJ2-7 few TRBV2 TGTGCCAGCAGTAACCCCCTCGCTCCGCAGTACTTC CASSNPLAPQYF
- TRBJ2-1 - TRBV6-2/TRBV6-3 TGTGCCAGCAGACCTCTCCCTAGCTACAATGAGCAGTTCTTC CASRPLPSYNEQFF
TRBD1 TRBJ2-3 many TRBV6-2/TRBV6-3 TGTGCCGCACGACAGGGGGCGCGAGGGGATACGCAGTATTTT CAARQGARGDTQYF
- TRBJ2-1 - TRBV11-2 TGTGCCAGCACGATCGCACCTTACAATGAGCAGTTCTTC CASTIAPYNEQFF
- TRBJ1-2 many TRBV7-2 TGTGCCAGCAGCTCCCTACCAGGCAGAGGGGGCTACACCTTC CASSSLPGRGGYTF
TRBD1 TRBJ1-6 - TRBV4-1 TGCGCCAGCAGCCAGACAGGGGCTGTCTCACCCCTCCACTTT CASSQTGAVSPLHF
- TRBJ2-6 many TRBV9 TGTGCCAGCAGCGCCATCGACAGGATTATCTCTGGGGCCAACGTCCTGACTTTC CASSAIDRIISGANVLTF
- TRBJ1-1 many TRBV7-9 TGTGCCAGCAGCACTGCGGGGGCCACTGAAGCTTTCTTT CASSTAGATEAFF
- TRBJ1-6 - TRBV6-1 TGTGCCAGCAGTGGTCACCGGGACGGCCAAATACCCCTCCACTTT CASSGHRDGQIPLHF
TRBD1 TRBJ1-1 - TRBV5-1 TGCGCCAGCAGCCTGATGACAGGGGATTTGGCTTTCTTT CASSLMTGDLAFF
- TRBJ1-1 - TRBV4-3 TGCGCCAGCAGCCAAGATACCGCAGACAGTCTCATGAACACTGAAGCTTTCTTT CASSQDTADSLMNTEAFF
- TRBJ2-7 few TRBV2 TGTGCCAGCAGTGAAGCTCTGGGACCCCCTCGGAACGAGCAGTACTTC CASSEALGPPRNEQYF
- TRBJ2-3 few TRBV5-4 TGTGCCAGCAGCTTCGTGATTGGGGGCGCGACAGATACGCAGTATTTT CASSFVIGGATDTQYF
TRBD2 TRBJ2-5 - TRBV7-3 TGTGCCAGCAGCCCGGGACTAGCGGGGGGGTTCCAAGAGACCCAGTACTTC CASSPGLAGGFQETQYF
- TRBJ1-4 - TRBV21-1 TGTGCCAGCAGCAAACGGACGGACAGGGGGCATTTTGAAAAACTGTTTTTT CASSKRTDRGHFEKLFF
TRBD1 TRBJ2-5 many TRBV4-3 TGCGCCAGCAGCCAAGGACAGGGGGCTGAGGAGACCCAGTACTTC CASSQGQGAEETQYF
- TRBJ1-1 once TRBV6-1 TGTACCAGCTTCGGACTGTTATACACTGAAGCTTTCTTT CTSFGLLYTEAFF
- TRBJ1-5 - TRBV25-1 TGTGCCAGCAGTGAAGAGGTCGGTCCGGATAGCAATCAGCCCCAGCATTTT CASSEEVGPDSNQPQHF
TRBD2 TRBJ2-3 many TRBV4-3 TGCGCCAGCAGCCAATCCTGGGGACTAGCGGGGGAGAATACGCAGTATTTT CASSQSWGLAGENTQYF
- TRBJ2-7 few TRBV10-3 TGTGCCATCAGTGAGTACGCCGGCGGGGAGTACGAGCAGTACTTC CAISEYAGGEYEQYF